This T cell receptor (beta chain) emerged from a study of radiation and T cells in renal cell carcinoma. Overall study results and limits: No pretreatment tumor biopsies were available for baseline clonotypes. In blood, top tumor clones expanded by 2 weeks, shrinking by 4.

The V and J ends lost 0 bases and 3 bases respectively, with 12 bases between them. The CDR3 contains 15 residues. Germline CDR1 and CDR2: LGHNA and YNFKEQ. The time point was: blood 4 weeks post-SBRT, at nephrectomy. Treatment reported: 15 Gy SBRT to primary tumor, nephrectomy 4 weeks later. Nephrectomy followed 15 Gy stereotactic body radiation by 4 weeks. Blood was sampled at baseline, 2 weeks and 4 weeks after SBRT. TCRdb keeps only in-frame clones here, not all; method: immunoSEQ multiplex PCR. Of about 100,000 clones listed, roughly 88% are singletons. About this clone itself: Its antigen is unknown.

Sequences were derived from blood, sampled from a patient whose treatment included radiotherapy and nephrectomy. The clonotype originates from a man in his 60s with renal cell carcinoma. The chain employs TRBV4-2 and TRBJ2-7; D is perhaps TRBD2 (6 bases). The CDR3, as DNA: TGTGCCAGCAGCCAAGATCTACGGGAGCTCTACGAGCAGTACTTC. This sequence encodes CASSQDLRELYEQYF.